This T cell receptor (beta chain) was recovered during a study of shared clonotypes between healthy human individuals (dated by TCRdb to 2020 to 2022). Concerning the study at large: The cohort comprised a couple of women and a few men aged 18 to 49 years. For each donor, CD4 naive and CD4 memory were each given three plates, CD8 naive was given two plates, and CD8 memory was given one plate. To estimate repertoire size and how much clonotypes are shared between individuals, the study performed deep sequencing of blood TCR repertoires from a few healthy adults. Different laboratories and diverse techniques were used to prepare libraries and sequence TCR repertoires, to increase sequencing depth and limit assay-specific biases. Per donor, leukapheresis produced somewhere between about 0.9 and 9.5 billion PBMCs. What the work shows at the level of the full study, not this receptor alone: Sampling was restricted to blood, and TCR repertoires in tissue are likely to differ from TCR repertoires in blood. Higher generation probabilities were observed for clonotypes shared by all four sorted-subset donors than for non-shared clonotypes. The small number of donors limited the genetic and exposure-history diversity represented. Incomplete sequencing was indicated by rarefaction of sorted-subset datasets, despite the large sequencing depth. When a few donors were compared, the shared fraction of clonotypes was 5% to 6.5% for naive CD4, roughly 3.4% for naive CD8, about 2.5% for memory CD4, and around 0.4% for memory CD8. Estimated clonotype richness was generally larger for naive than for memory subsets. Based on pairwise subsampling, the degree of clonotype sharing among donors was expected to be affected by sequencing depth.

The donors were healthy, HIV-negative adults who had no recently reported acute infections or vaccinations. All donors were Caucasian adults living in Nashville, Tennessee, USA. CD4+ T cells were enriched by magnetic negative selection; naive cells were then positively selected on CD45RA, and the negative fraction formed the memory subset. Blood was collected by leukapheresis, and PBMCs were isolated by Ficoll-Histopaque density gradient centrifugation and then cryopreserved in liquid nitrogen vapor phase. Purity and quantity of every magnetically sorted T cell population were checked by analytical flow cytometry. Genomic DNA was isolated from each sorted fraction and quantified by UV absorbance on a Nanodrop 2000c. Using the deep immunoSEQ assay, multiplex PCR amplified TCR CDR3 regions from genomic DNA. Genomic DNA extracted from each cell subset was distributed evenly over all wells of several immunoSEQ 96-well plates, and each plate served as one replicate. Each replicate PCR for sorted subsets received about 210 ng genomic DNA, equal to roughly 30,000 T cell genomes. Purified libraries were quantified with a Qubit 3.0 fluorometer, sized on a Bioanalyzer 2100, and re-quantified with the KAPA Library Quantification kit. Every immunoSEQ 96-well plate was sequenced on a dedicated single-read 150-cycle Illumina NextSeq 550 flow cell. In the original analysis: Because the immunoSEQ output held only junctional sequences and lacked quality scores, the filtering could not match the filtering applied to full-length reads. Sequences were annotated with PyIR, a Python wrapper for IgBLAST v1.9, using IMGT germline references to assign V/J genes and CDR3. Any read was removed if the V/J assignment was weak (E-value above 1e-6), the CDR3 was missing, or the read contained stop codons, out-of-frame junctions, or ambiguous translated residues. V3J clonotypes were defined as sequences sharing an identical inferred V gene, J gene, and CDR3 amino acid sequence. Percentage overlap between repertoires was computed as shared unique clonotypes divided by the size of the smaller repertoire. Three approaches were used to assess repertoire richness: RTK rarefaction, the Chao1 estimator, and Recon v2.1 estimates of unobserved clonotypes. Generation probabilities were computed with OLGA for all TCRbeta clonotypes obtained by the gDNA method from several donors. This is the immuneACCESS table as TCRdb keeps it, with only in-frame sequences that have V and J called. A part of the clones is gone; compared with another copy, unresolved V genes explain less than half, and the rest is unexplained. The V and J calls and clone size are taken from that table; D and trimming were inferred from the DNA. This sample lists 1,400,000 or so clones; just under 99% were detected once. Around 0.33% of the sample is taken by the ten largest.

The sample holds one count of this clone. Its antigen remains undetermined. It has no much larger one-base neighbor in the sample; base qualities were not kept. There are 16 amino acids in the CDR3, from cysteine to phenylalanine inclusive. Only CDR3 DNA remains: 48 bases, in frame from the first base. V is pared back by 5 bases and J by 0 bases, with 16 bases lying between the germline termini. CDR1 and CDR2, per the germline V gene, are SGHDT and YYEEEE. The rearrangement joined TRBV5-6 to TRBJ2-3, with a weak D call of TRBD2 (5 bases match). Sequences were obtained from naive CD4+ T cells sorted from blood. The cell subset or site label corresponds to: CD45RA+ positively selected. This sequence was found in a man aged 25 to 40 in good health. DNA sequence: TGTGCCAGCAGTTTCGACTTTGGCGGGAGCACAGATACGCAGTATTTT. This codes for CASSFDFGGSTDTQYF.